This TCR beta chain came from a study of blood T cells in healthy people across ages. This clonotype was seen a few times. Its antigen remains unknown. Whole-study findings and limits: Compared with aged donors, long-lived donors showed fewer expanded clones, suggesting selection. PBMC samples, being unsorted, prevented any conclusive comparison of naive and antigen-experienced cells.

A second PCR, run for about 7 to 11 cycles, used a sample-barcoded 5' primer plus a J-beta primer mix. A template-switch adaptor with 12 random nucleotides tagged each cDNA molecule. TCRdb reanalysed the 5' RACE reads using MiXCR and keeps one entry per CDR3 protein. Among 1 million or so distinct CDR3 sequences listed, roughly 24% were seen once. Another study also made use of these data, one on T cells of mothers and their children. Turning to that study: Three healthy Caucasian mothers served as donors, and their six children did as well.

The sample consisted of blood. This receptor was taken from a girl aged 2-10 years in good health.

The CDR3 coding sequence is TGCGCCAGCAGCCAAGACAATCAGCCCCAGCATTTT. Its protein is CASSQDNQPQHF. This rearrangement joins TRBV4-1 to TRBJ1-5, with unresolved D. Trimming removed 0 bases from V and 3 bases from J, with 0 bases in between. Germline values: CDR1 MGHRA, CDR2 YSYEKL. This CDR3 contains 12 residues.